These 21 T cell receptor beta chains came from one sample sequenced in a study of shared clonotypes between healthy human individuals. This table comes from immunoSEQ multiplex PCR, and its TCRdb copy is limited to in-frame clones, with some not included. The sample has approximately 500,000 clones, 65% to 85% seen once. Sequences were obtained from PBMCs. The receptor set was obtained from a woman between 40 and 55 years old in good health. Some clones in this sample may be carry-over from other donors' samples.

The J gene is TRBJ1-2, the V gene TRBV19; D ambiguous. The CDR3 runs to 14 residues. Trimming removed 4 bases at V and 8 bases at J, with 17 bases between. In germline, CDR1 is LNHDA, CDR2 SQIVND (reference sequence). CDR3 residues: CASSTSPTSGGYTF. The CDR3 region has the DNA TGTGCCAGTAGTACCAGTCCTACCTCGGGGGGCTACACCTTC.

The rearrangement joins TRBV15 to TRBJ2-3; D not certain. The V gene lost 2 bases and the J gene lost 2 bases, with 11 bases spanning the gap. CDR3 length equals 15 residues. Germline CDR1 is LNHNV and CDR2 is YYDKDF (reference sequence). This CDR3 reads CATSRTLGLTDTQYF. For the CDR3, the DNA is TGTGCCACCAGCAGAACTTTGGGCCTCACAGATACGCAGTATTTT.

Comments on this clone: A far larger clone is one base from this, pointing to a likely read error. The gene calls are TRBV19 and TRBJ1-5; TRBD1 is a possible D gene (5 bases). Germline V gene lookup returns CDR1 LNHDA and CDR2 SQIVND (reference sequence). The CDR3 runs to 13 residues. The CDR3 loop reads CASRDSSNKPQHF. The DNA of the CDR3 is TGTGCCAGTAGAGACAGTTCCAATAAGCCCCAGCATTTT. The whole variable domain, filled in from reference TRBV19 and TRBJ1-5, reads DGGITQSPKYLFRKEGQNVTLSCEQNLNHDAMYWYRQDPGQGLRLIYYSQIVNDFQKGDIAEGYSVSREKKESFPLTVTSAQKNPTAFYLCASRDSSNKPQHFGDGTRLSIL.

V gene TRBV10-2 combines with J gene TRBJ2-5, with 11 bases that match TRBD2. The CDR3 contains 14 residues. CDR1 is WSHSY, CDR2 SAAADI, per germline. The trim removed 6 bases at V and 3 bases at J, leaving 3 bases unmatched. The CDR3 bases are TGCGCCAGCAGCACGGGACTAGCGGAAGAGACCCAGTACTTC. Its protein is CASSTGLAEETQYF.

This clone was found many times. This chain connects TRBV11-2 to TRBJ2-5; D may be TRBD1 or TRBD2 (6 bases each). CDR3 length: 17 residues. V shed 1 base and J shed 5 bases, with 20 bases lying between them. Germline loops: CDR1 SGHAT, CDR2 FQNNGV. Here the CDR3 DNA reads TGTGCCAGCAGCTTAGGAGCCATGGGGGGACAATCGGAGACCCAGTACTTC. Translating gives CASSLGAMGGQSETQYF.

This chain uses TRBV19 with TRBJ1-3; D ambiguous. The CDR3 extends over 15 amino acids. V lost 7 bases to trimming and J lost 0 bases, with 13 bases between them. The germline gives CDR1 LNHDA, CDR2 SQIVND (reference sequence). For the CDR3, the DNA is TGTGCCAGTAATCGGCGGGGAGACTCTGGAAACACCATATATTTT. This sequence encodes CASNRRGDSGNTIYF.

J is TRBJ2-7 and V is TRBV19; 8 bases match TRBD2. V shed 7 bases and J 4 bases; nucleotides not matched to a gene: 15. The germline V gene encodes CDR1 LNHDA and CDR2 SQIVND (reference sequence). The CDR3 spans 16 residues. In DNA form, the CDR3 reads TGTGCCAGTACCCCCCGCCCCGGGACTAGACTATACGAGCAGTACTTC. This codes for CASTPRPGTRLYEQYF.

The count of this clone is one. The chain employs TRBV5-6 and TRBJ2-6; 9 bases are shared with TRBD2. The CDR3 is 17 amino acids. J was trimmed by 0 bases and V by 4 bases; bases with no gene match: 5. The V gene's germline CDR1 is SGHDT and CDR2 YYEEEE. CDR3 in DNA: TGTGCCAGCAGCCCTAGCGGGACGGACTCTGGGGCCAACGTCCTGACTTTC. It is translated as CASSPSGTDSGANVLTF. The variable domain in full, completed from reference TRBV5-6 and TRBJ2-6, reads DAGVTQSPTHLIKTRGQQVTLRCSPKSGHDTVSWYQQALGQGPQFIFQYYEEEERQRGNFPDRFSGHQFPNYSSELNVNALLLGDSALYLCASSPSGTDSGANVLTFGAGSRLTVL.

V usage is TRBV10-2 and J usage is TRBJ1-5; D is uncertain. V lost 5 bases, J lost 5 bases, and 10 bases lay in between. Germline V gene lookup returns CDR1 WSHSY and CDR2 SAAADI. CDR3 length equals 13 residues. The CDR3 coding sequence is TGCGCCAGCAGTTTGGCCCCGGATCAGCCCCAGCATTTT. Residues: CASSLAPDQPQHF.

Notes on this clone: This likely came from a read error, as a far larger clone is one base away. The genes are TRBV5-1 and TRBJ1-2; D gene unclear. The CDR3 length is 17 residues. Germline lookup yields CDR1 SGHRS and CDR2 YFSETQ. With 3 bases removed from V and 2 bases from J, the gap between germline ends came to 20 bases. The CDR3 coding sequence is TGCGCCAGCAGCTCGGACGGGTTCCTGGCGCAGAACTATGGCTACACCTTC. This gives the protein CASSSDGFLAQNYGYTF. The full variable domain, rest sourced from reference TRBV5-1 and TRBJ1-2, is KAGVTQTPRYLIKTRGQQVTLSCSPISGHRSVSWYQQTPGQGLQFLFEYFSETQRNKGNFPGRFSGRQFSNSRSEMNVSTLELGDSALYLCASSSDGFLAQNYGYTFGSGTRLTVV.

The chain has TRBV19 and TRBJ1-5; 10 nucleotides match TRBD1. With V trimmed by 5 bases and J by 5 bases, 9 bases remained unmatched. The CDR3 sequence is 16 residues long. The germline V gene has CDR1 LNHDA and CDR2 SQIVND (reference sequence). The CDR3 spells CASSPGQGLRDQPQHF. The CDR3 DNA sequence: TGTGCCAGTAGTCCGGGACAGGGGTTGAGGGATCAGCCCCAGCATTTT.

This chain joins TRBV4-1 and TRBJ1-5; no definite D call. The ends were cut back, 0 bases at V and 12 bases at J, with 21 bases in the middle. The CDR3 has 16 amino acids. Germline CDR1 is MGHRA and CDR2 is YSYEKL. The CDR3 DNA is TGCGCCAGCAGCCAAGAATTACCGGGGAGCCTCCAGGACCAGCATTTT. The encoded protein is CASSQELPGSLQDQHF.

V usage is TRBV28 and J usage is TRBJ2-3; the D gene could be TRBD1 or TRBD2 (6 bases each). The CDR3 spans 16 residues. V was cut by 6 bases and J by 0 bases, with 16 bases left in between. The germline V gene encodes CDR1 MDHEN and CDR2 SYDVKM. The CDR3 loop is CASSQGRRGSTDTQYF. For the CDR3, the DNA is TGTGCCAGCAGCCAGGGGAGGAGGGGAAGCACAGATACGCAGTATTTT.

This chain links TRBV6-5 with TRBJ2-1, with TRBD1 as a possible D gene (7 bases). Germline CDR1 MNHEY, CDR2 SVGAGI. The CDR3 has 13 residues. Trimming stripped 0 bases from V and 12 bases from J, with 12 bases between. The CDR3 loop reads CASSYSRGTAQFF. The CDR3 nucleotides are TGTGCCAGCAGTTACTCTCGGGGGACAGCGCAGTTCTTC.

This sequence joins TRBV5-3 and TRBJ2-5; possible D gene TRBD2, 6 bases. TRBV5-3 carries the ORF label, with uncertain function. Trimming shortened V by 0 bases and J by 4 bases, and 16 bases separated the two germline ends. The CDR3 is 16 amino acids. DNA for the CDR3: TGTGCCAGAAGCTTGGCTCCGGAGGGAATTCCAGAGACCCAGTACTTC. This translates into CARSLAPEGIPETQYF.

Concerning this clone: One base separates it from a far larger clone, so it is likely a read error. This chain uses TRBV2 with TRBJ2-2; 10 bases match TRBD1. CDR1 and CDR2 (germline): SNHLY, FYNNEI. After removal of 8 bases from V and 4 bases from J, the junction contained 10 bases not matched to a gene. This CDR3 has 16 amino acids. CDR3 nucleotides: TGTGCCAGCCCCGGGACAGGGGTCGGTCTCACCGGGGAGCTGTTTTTT. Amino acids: CASPGTGVGLTGELFF.

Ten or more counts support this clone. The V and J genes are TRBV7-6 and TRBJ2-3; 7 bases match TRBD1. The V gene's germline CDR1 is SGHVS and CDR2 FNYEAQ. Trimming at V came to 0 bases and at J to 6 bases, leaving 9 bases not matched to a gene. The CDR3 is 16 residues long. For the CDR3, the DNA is TGTGCCAGCAGCTTAGCGCGGAGACAGGGTGAGGATACGCAGTATTTT. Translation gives CASSLARRQGEDTQYF.

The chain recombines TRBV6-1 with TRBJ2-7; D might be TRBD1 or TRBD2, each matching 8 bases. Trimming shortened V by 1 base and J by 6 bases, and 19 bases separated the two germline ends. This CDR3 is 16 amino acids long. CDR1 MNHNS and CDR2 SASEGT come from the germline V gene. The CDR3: CASSEGSGGTGGEQYF. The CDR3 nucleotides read TGTGCCAGCAGTGAAGGGTCGGGAGGGACAGGCGGCGAGCAGTACTTC.

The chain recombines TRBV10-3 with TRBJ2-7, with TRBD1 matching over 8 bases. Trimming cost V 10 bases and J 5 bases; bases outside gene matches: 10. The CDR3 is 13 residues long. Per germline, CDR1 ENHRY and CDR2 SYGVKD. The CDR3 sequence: CATQDRDLHEQYF. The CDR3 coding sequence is TGTGCCACCCAGGACAGGGACTTGCACGAGCAGTACTTC.

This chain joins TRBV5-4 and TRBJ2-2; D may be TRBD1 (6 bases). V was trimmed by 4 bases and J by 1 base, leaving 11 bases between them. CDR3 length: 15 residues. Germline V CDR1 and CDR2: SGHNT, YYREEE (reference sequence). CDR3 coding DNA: TGTGCCAGCAGCGCGGACAGAATGAACACCGGGGAGCTGTTTTTT. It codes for CASSADRMNTGELFF.

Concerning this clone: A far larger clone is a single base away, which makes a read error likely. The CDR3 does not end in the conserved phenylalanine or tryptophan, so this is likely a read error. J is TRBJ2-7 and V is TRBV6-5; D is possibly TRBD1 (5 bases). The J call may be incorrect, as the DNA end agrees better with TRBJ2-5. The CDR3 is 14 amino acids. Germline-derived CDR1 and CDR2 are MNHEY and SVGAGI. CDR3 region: CASSYTGLKETQYL. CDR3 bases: TGTGCCAGCAGTTACACAGGATTGAAAGAGACCCAGTACTTA.